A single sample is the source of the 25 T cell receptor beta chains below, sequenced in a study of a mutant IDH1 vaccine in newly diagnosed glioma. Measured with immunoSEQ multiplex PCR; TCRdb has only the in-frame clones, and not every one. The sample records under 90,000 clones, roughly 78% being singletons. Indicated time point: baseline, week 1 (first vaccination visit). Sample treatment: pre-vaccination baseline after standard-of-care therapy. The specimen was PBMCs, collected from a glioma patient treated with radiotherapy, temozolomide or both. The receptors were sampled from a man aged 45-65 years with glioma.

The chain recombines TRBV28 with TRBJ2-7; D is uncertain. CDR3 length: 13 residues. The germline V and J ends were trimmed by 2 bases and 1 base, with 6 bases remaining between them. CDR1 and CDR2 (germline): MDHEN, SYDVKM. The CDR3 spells CASSLPNSYEQYF. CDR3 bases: TGTGCCAGCAGTTTACCGAATTCCTACGAGCAGTACTTC.

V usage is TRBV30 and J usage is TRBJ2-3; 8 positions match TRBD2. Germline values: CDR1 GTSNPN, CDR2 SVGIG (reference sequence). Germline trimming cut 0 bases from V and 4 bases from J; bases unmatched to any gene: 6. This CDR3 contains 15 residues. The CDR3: CAWSVGSGGSDTQYF. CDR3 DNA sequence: TGTGCCTGGAGTGTAGGGAGCGGGGGCTCAGATACGCAGTATTTT.

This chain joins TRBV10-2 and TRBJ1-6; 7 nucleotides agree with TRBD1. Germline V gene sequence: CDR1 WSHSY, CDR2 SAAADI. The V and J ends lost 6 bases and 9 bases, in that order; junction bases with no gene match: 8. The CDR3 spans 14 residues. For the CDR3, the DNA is TGCGCCAGCAGCAGACAGGGAAGGAGTTCACCCCTCCACTTT. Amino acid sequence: CASSRQGRSSPLHF.

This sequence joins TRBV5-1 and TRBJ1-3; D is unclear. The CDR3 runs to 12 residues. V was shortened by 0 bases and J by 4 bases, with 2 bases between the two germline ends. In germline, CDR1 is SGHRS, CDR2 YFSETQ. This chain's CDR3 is CASSLEGNTIYF. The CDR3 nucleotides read TGCGCCAGCAGCTTGGAAGGAAACACCATATATTTT.

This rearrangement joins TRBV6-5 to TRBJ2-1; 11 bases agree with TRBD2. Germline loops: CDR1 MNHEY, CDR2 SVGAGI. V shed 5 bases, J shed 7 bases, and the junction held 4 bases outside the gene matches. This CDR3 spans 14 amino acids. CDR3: CASSTSGGGNEQFF. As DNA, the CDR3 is TGTGCCAGCAGTACTAGCGGGGGAGGGAATGAGCAGTTCTTC.

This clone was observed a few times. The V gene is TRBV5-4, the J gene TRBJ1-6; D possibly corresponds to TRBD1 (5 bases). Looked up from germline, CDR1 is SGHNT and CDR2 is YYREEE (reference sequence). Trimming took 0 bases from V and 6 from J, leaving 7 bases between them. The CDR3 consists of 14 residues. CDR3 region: CASSLGQLNSPLHF. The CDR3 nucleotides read TGTGCCAGCAGCTTGGGACAGCTTAATTCACCCCTCCACTTT.

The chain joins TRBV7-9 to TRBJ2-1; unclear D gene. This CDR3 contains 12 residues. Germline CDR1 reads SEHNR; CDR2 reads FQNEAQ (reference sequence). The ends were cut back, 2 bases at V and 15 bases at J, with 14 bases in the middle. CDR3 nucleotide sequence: TGTGCCAGCAGCTTAAATTACCAGGAACGGTTCTTC. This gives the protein CASSLNYQERFF.

The CDR3, as DNA: TGTGCCAGTAAAGGGAAGGGGGGACAGGCCAATTCACCCCTCCACTTT. It codes for CASKGKGGQANSPLHF. V gene TRBV19 combines with J gene TRBJ1-6; TRBD1 agrees at 8 bases. The V gene's germline CDR1 is LNHDA and CDR2 SQIVND (reference sequence). The CDR3 runs to 16 residues. Trimming at V came to 7 bases and at J to 7 bases, leaving 12 bases not matched to a gene.

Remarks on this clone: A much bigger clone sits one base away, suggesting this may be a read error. The DNA for the CDR3 is TGTGCCATCAGTGAACAAGCCTACAATGAGCAGTTCTTC. This sequence encodes CAISEQAYNEQFF. The chain has TRBV10-3 and TRBJ2-1; D is undetermined. The V end lost 3 bases, the J end lost 2 bases, and 5 bases lay between the germline ends. The CDR3 contains 13 residues. Germline V gene data show CDR1 as ENHRY and CDR2 as SYGVKD.

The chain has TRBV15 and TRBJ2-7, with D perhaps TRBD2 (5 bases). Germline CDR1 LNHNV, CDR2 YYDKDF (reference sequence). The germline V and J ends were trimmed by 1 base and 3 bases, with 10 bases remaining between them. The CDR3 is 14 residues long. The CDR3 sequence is CATSRGGSGYEQYF. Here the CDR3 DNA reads TGTGCCACCAGCAGAGGCGGGTCGGGCTACGAGCAGTACTTC.

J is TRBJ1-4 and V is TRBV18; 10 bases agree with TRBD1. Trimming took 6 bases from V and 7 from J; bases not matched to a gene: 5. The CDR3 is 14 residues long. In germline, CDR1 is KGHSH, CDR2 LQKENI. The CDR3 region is CASSPGTGAEKLFF. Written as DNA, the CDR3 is TGTGCCAGCTCCCCCGGGACAGGGGCTGAAAAACTGTTTTTT. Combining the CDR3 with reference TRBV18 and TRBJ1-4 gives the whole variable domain NAGVMQNPRHLVRRRGQEARLRCSPMKGHSHVYWYRQLPEEGLKFMVYLQKENIIDESGMPKERFSAEFPKEGPSILRIQQVVRGDSAAYFCASSPGTGAEKLFFGSGTQLSVL.

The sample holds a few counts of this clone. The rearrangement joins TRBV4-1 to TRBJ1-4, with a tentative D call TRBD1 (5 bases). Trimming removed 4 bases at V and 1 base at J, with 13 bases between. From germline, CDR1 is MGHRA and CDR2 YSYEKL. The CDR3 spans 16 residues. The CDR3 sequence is CASSPQASETNEKLFF. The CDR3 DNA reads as TGCGCCAGCAGCCCACAGGCGTCAGAAACTAATGAAAAACTGTTTTTT.

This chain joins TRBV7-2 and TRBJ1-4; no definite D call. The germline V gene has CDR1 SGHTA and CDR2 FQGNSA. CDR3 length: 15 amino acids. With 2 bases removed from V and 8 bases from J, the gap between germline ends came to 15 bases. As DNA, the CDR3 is TGTGCCAGCAGCTTACGGGCAGGCGATGGGGAAAAACTGTTTTTT. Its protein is CASSLRAGDGEKLFF. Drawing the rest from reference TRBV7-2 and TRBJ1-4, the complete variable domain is GAGVSQSPSNKVTEKGKDVELRCDPISGHTALYWYRQSLGQGLEFLIYFQGNSAPDKSGLPSDRFSAERTGGSVSTLTIQRTQQEDSAVYLCASSLRAGDGEKLFFGSGTQLSVL.

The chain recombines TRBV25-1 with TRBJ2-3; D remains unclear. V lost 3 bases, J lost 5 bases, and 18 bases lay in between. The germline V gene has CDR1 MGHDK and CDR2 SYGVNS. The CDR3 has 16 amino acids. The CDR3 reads CASSEGSSRILDTQYF. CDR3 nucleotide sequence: TGTGCCAGCAGTGAGGGGTCCTCTCGGATCCTAGATACGCAGTATTTT. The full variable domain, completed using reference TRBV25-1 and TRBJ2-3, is EADIYQTPRYLVIGTGKKITLECSQTMGHDKMYWYQQDPGMELHLIHYSYGVNSTEKGDLSSESTVSRIRTEHFPLTLESARPSHTSQYLCASSEGSSRILDTQYFGPGTRLTVL.

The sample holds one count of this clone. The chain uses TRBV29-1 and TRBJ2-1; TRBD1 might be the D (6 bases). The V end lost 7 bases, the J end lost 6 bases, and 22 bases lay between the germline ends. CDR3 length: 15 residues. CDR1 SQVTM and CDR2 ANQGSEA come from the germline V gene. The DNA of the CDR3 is TGCAGCGCCGCCCCTAGGGGGAGTTTCGGCAATGAGCAGTTCTTC. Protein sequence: CSAAPRGSFGNEQFF.

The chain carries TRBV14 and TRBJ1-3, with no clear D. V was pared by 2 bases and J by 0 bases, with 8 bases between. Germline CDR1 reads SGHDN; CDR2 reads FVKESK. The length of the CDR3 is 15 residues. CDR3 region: CASSQSHLSGNTIYF. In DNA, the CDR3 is TGTGCCAGCAGCCAATCCCACCTCTCTGGAAACACCATATATTTT.

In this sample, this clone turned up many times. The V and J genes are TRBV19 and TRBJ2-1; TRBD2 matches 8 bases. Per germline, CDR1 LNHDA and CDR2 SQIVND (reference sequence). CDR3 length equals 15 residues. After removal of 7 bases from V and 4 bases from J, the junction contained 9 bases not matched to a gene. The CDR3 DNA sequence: TGTGCCAGTATAAGAAGCGGGGGAAGTTACAATGAGCAGTTCTTC. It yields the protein CASIRSGGSYNEQFF.

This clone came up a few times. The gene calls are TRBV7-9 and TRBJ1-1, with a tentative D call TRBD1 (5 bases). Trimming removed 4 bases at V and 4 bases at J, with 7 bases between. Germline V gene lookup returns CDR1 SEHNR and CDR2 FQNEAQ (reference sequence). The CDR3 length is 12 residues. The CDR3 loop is CASSWDLTEAFF. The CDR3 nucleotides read TGTGCCAGCAGCTGGGACCTCACTGAAGCTTTCTTT. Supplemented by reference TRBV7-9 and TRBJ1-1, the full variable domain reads DTGVSQNPRHKITKRGQNVTFRCDPISEHNRLYWYRQTLGQGPEFLTYFQNEAQLEKSRLLSDRFSAERPKGSFSTLEIQRTEQGDSAMYLCASSWDLTEAFFGQGTRLTVV.

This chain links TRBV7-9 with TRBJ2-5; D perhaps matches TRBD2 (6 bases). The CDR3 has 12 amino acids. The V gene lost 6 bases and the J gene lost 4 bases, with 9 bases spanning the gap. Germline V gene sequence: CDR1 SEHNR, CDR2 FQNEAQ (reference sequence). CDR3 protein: CASRLRGETQYF. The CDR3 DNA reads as TGTGCCAGCAGACTGCGGGGAGAGACCCAGTACTTC.

The chain's CDR3 is CAISPQGGSPLHF. The CDR3 DNA is TGTGCCATCAGTCCCCAGGGGGGTTCACCCCTCCACTTT. The chain has TRBV10-3 and TRBJ1-6; the match to TRBD1 covers 7 bases. Germline lookup yields CDR1 ENHRY and CDR2 SYGVKD. V lost 5 bases to trimming and J lost 9 bases; unmatched junction nucleotides: 4. The CDR3 has 13 amino acids.

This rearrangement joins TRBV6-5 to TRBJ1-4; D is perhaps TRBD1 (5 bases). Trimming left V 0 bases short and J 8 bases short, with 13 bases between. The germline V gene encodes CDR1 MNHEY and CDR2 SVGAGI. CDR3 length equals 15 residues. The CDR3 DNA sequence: TGTGCCAGCAGTTACTCGGGCAGGGCATGGGAAAAACTGTTTTTT. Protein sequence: CASSYSGRAWEKLFF.

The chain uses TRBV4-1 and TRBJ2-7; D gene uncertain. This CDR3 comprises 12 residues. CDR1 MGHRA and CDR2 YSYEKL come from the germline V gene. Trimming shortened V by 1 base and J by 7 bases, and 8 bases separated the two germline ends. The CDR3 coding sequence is TGCGCCAGCAGCCAAGCGAATGGAGAGCAGTACTTC. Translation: CASSQANGEQYF.

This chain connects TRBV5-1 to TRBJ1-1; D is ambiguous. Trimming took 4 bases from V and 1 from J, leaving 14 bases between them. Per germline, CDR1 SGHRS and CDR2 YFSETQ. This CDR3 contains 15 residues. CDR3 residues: CASSPSGSRNTEAFF. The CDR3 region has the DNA TGCGCCAGCAGCCCGTCGGGCAGTAGGAACACTGAAGCTTTCTTT.

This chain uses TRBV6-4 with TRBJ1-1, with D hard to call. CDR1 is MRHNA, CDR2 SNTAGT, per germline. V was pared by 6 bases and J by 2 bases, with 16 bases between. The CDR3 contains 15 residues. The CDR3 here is CASSARETINTEAFF. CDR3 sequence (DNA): TGTGCCAGCAGCGCCCGGGAGACGATAAACACTGAAGCTTTCTTT.

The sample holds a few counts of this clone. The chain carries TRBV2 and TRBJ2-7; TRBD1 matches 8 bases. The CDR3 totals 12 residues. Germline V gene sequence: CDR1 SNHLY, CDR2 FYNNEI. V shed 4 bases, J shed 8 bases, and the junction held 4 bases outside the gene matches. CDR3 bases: TGTGCCAGCAGTGCCGGACAGGGAAAGCAGTACTTC. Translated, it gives CASSAGQGKQYF.